The 17 T cell receptor beta chains presented below share a single source sample, sequenced in a study of CD8 T cells in ankylosing spondylitis. TCRdb used MiXCR to reprocess the 5' RACE reads, holding one entry per CDR3 protein. Here the sample spans almost 45,000 distinct CDR3 sequences, around 10% being singletons. Sample: blood, either unsorted or a sorted T cell fraction (not recorded which). The receptors originated from a male donor with ankylosing spondylitis or in good health (not recorded which).

Only one count was recorded for this clonotype. The genes are TRBV6-5 and TRBJ1-6; D might be TRBD1 (6 bases). The germline gives CDR1 MNHEY, CDR2 SVGAGI. This CDR3 contains 16 residues. Trimming took 7 bases from V and 7 from J, leaving 20 bases between them. CDR3 coding DNA: TGTGCCAGCACTTTTGGGCCGGGACATTCAAATTCACCCCTCCACTTT. Translated, it gives CASTFGPGHSNSPLHF.

This clonotype was picked up many times. This chain uses TRBV30 with TRBJ1-2; maybe TRBD1 (6 bases). With 2 bases removed from V and 4 bases from J, the gap between germline ends came to 14 bases. CDR1 and CDR2 (germline): GTSNPN, SVGIG (reference sequence). The CDR3 has 14 amino acids. CDR3 DNA sequence: TGTGCCTGGAGTTCGGGCGGAGGGGGCTATGGCTACACCTTC. It specifies CAWSSGGGGYGYTF.

This clonotype was detected a few times. The gene calls are TRBV5-1 and TRBJ2-1; a weak D match, TRBD2 (6 bases). V was pared by 4 bases and J by 9 bases, with 11 bases between. This CDR3 has 12 residues. Per germline, CDR1 SGHRS and CDR2 YFSETQ. Here the CDR3 reads CASSPGTFEQFF. The DNA of the CDR3 is TGCGCCAGCAGCCCAGGGACTTTTGAGCAGTTCTTC.

This clonotype has at least ten counts. The chain is built from TRBV10-3 and TRBJ2-1, with 9 bases aligning to TRBD2. V dropped 3 bases and J dropped 2; count of bases not matched to a gene: 2. The CDR3 covers 15 residues. Germline CDR1 and CDR2: ENHRY and SYGVKD. CDR3 region: CAISDSSGAYNEQFF. For the CDR3, the DNA is TGTGCCATCAGTGATTCTAGCGGGGCCTACAATGAGCAGTTCTTC.

This rearrangement joins TRBV7-9 to TRBJ1-1, with 7 bases that match TRBD1. V gave up 1 base and J gave up 5 bases; unmatched junction bases: 4. The germline V gene has CDR1 SEHNR and CDR2 FQNEAQ (reference sequence). There are 14 residues in the CDR3. CDR3 sequence: CASSLDLQGTEAFF. CDR3 nucleotides: TGTGCCAGCAGCTTAGACCTACAGGGGACTGAAGCTTTCTTT.

This clonotype was seen repeatedly, ten times or more. The V and J genes are TRBV30 and TRBJ2-3; D is unclear. With 1 base removed from V and 11 bases from J, the gap between germline ends came to 10 bases. Germline V CDR1 and CDR2: GTSNPN, SVGIG (reference sequence). This CDR3 spans 11 amino acids. This CDR3 reads CAWSEQNEQYF. The DNA for the CDR3 is TGTGCCTGGAGTGAACAGAATGAGCAGTATTTT.

Concerning this clonotype: Germline and junction disagree at one end, which may indicate a read error. The chain uses TRBV5-1 and TRBJ2-3, with D unresolved. Germline CDR1 SGHRS, CDR2 YFSETQ. The CDR3 is 17 residues long. The CDR3 here is CASSLEIGSVSTDKQYF. The CDR3 DNA sequence: TGCGCCAGCAGCTTGGAAATAGGGTCCGTAAGCACAGATAAGCAGTATTTT. The variable domain in full, with the rest retrieved from reference TRBV5-1 and TRBJ2-3, is KAGVTQTPRYLIKTRGQQVTLSCSPISGHRSVSWYQQTPGQGLQFLFEYFSETQRNKGNFPGRFSGRQFSNSRSEMNVSTLELGDSALYLCASSLEIGSVSTDKQYFGPGTRLTVL.

This clonotype has ten or more counts. The V gene is TRBV20-1, the J gene TRBJ1-1; the match to TRBD1 covers 7 bases. Trimming cost V 3 bases and J 2 bases; bases outside gene matches: 3. The CDR3 is made up of 13 amino acids. The germline V gene encodes CDR1 DFQATT and CDR2 SNEGSKA (reference sequence). DNA for the CDR3: TGCAGTGCTAGGGACAGGATTAACACTGAAGCTTTCTTT. It yields the protein CSARDRINTEAFF.

This clonotype came up many times. This chain uses TRBV6-1 with TRBJ2-7; 9 nucleotides align to TRBD1. The CDR3 loop spans 14 amino acids. Looked up from germline, CDR1 is MNHNS and CDR2 is SASEGT. V gave up 6 bases and J gave up 6 bases; unmatched junction bases: 9. CDR3 nucleotide sequence: TGTGCCAGCAGCTCCGGGACAGGGAGGGCCGAGCAGTACTTC. This codes for CASSSGTGRAEQYF.

This clonotype was picked up many times. The gene calls are TRBV5-1 and TRBJ1-1; the D is unclear. Per germline, CDR1 SGHRS and CDR2 YFSETQ. V lost 2 bases to trimming and J lost 5 bases, with 10 bases between them. The CDR3 consists of 13 residues. CDR3 protein: CASSFRETTEAFF. In DNA, the CDR3 is TGCGCCAGCAGCTTTAGGGAGACGACTGAAGCTTTCTTT. Complete variable domain (other parts from reference TRBV5-1 and TRBJ1-1): KAGVTQTPRYLIKTRGQQVTLSCSPISGHRSVSWYQQTPGQGLQFLFEYFSETQRNKGNFPGRFSGRQFSNSRSEMNVSTLELGDSALYLCASSFRETTEAFFGQGTRLTVV.

This clonotype appeared a few times. The genes are TRBV20-1 and TRBJ2-3, with 13 bases fitting TRBD2. After removal of 0 bases from V and 0 bases from J, the junction contained 6 bases not matched to a gene. CDR3 size: 18 residues. Per germline, CDR1 DFQATT and CDR2 SNEGSKA (reference sequence). The CDR3 spells CSARDPRLAGGSTDTQYF. CDR3 DNA: TGCAGTGCTAGAGATCCGAGACTAGCGGGGGGTAGCACAGATACGCAGTATTTT.

About this clonotype: A much bigger clone sits one base away, suggesting this may be a read error. The J gene is TRBJ2-6, the V gene TRBV4-2; a possible D gene is TRBD1 (5 bases). From germline, CDR1 is LGHNA and CDR2 YNFKEQ. The CDR3 is 16 residues long. CDR3 bases: TGTGTCAGCAGCCAAGACAGAGCCTCTGGGGCCAACGTCCTGACTTTC. Its protein product is CVSSQDRASGANVLTF.

This clonotype was counted a few times. The chain joins TRBV7-7 to TRBJ2-5; perhaps D is TRBD1 or TRBD2 (5 bases each). The CDR3 has 13 amino acids. V gave up 5 bases and J gave up 3 bases, with 10 bases separating them. CDR1 is SSHAT and CDR2 is FNYEAQ in the germline V gene (reference sequence). The CDR3 region is CASSPGSEETQYF. The CDR3 nucleotides are TGTGCCAGCAGCCCAGGGAGTGAAGAGACCCAGTACTTC.

This clonotype was detected ten times or more. This sequence joins TRBV24-1 and TRBJ2-1; D tentatively reads TRBD1 or TRBD2 (5 bases each). Germline V gives CDR1 KGHDR, CDR2 SFDVKD. CDR3 length equals 14 residues. Between the trimmed V and J ends, which lost 3 bases and 5 bases, there was a span of 10 bases. Written as DNA, the CDR3 is TGTGCCACCAGTGATCCCGGGGACCACAATGAGCAGTTCTTC. This codes for CATSDPGDHNEQFF.

This clonotype was detected ten times or more. The chain links TRBV12-3 or TRBV12-4 to TRBJ2-1; maybe TRBD1 (5 bases). V gave up 2 bases and J gave up 9 bases, with 14 bases separating them. The CDR3 has 14 residues. CDR3: CASSLSETVGEQFF. The CDR3 DNA reads as TGTGCCAGCAGTTTATCCGAGACAGTTGGTGAGCAGTTCTTC.

This clonotype has only a few counts. The chain employs TRBV5-1 and TRBJ2-7; 7 bases match TRBD1. CDR1 and CDR2 (germline): SGHRS, YFSETQ. The CDR3 covers 15 residues. J gave up 4 bases and V 0 bases, and 7 bases lay outside the gene matches. CDR3 residues: CASSLEVTGLYEQYF. CDR3 DNA sequence: TGCGCCAGCAGCTTGGAAGTGACAGGGCTGTACGAGCAGTACTTC.

This clonotype was counted many times. The V gene is TRBV12-3 or TRBV12-4, the J gene TRBJ1-2; D gene uncertain. The V end was cut by 5 bases, the J end by 4 bases, with 11 bases between. This CDR3 comprises 13 residues. CDR3 DNA: TGTGCCAGCAGTCCTCAGAGGCTCTATGGCTACACCTTC. Amino acids: CASSPQRLYGYTF.